These 18 T cell receptor beta chains originate from one sample sequenced in a study of blood T cell repertoires in COVID-19. Profiling relied on immunoSEQ multiplex PCR, and the TCRdb table lists in-frame clones only, not all of them. This sample has approximately 140,000 clones, with almost 85% found just once. Sequencing was done on a sample of PBMCs or T cells enriched from blood (not recorded which). Receptor source: a woman in her 50s with acute COVID-19.

The chain has TRBV19 and TRBJ1-4; D is possibly TRBD1 (5 bases). Germline CDR1 is LNHDA and CDR2 is SQIVND (reference sequence). V lost 6 bases, J lost 3 bases, and 8 bases lay in between. CDR3 length: 13 amino acids. The CDR3 here is CASSRAPNEKLFF. DNA of the CDR3: TGTGCCAGTAGCAGGGCCCCTAATGAAAAACTGTTTTTT. Variable domain in full (rest from reference TRBV19 and TRBJ1-4): DGGITQSPKYLFRKEGQNVTLSCEQNLNHDAMYWYRQDPGQGLRLIYYSQIVNDFQKGDIAEGYSVSREKKESFPLTVTSAQKNPTAFYLCASSRAPNEKLFFGSGTQLSVL.

This chain connects TRBV7-2 to TRBJ1-1; TRBD1 is a possible D gene (6 bases). V lost 6 bases and J 5 bases, leaving 19 bases between the germline ends. From germline, CDR1 is SGHTA and CDR2 FQGNSA. The CDR3 contains 15 residues. The CDR3 is CASSGNRGARTEAFF. The CDR3 DNA is TGTGCCAGCAGTGGGAATCGGGGGGCGCGAACTGAAGCTTTCTTT.

The V call is TRBV11-3, the J call TRBJ1-1; tentative D call: TRBD1 (6 bases). From germline, CDR1 is SGHNT and CDR2 YENEEA. The CDR3 covers 16 residues. Trimming cost V 0 bases and J 2 bases, with 13 bases left between them. In DNA, the CDR3 is TGTGCCAGCAGCTTAGATACGGGACACCAAAACACTGAAGCTTTCTTT. Translated: CASSLDTGHQNTEAFF.

This sequence joins TRBV7-2 and TRBJ2-7; TRBD2 aligns across 9 bases. V lost 6 bases and J lost 2; bases outside the gene matches: 8. This CDR3 is 15 amino acids long. Germline V gene lookup returns CDR1 SGHTA and CDR2 FQGNSA. The DNA of the CDR3 is TGTGCCAGCAGTTCAGGTAGCGGGAGCCCCTACGAGCAGTACTTC. This codes for CASSSGSGSPYEQYF. Full variable domain (outside the CDR3, taken from reference TRBV7-2 and TRBJ2-7): GAGVSQSPSNKVTEKGKDVELRCDPISGHTALYWYRQSLGQGLEFLIYFQGNSAPDKSGLPSDRFSAERTGGSVSTLTIQRTQQEDSAVYLCASSSGSGSPYEQYFGPGTRLTVT.

The V gene is TRBV7-2, the J gene TRBJ1-1; D possibly corresponds to TRBD1 (5 bases). The germline V and J ends were trimmed by 4 bases and 3 bases, with 9 bases remaining between them. The length of the CDR3 is 13 residues. CDR1 is SGHTA, CDR2 FQGNSA, per germline. Here the CDR3 DNA reads TGTGCCAGCAGCTCCCGGGGGGACACTGAAGCTTTCTTT. This gives the protein CASSSRGDTEAFF.

The chain joins TRBV5-5 to TRBJ1-1; maybe TRBD1 (5 bases). This CDR3 contains 18 residues. The V end was cut by 3 bases, the J end by 4 bases, with 25 bases between. Germline V gives CDR1 SGHKS, CDR2 YYEKEE (reference sequence). CDR3 DNA: TGTGCCAGCAGCTCAAAAGCTGGGGGGTCAGGGTTAGGCACTGAAGCTTTCTTT. Amino acids: CASSSKAGGSGLGTEAFF.

This clone has a handful of counts. The V and J genes are TRBV5-4 and TRBJ1-1; D not resolved. Germline CDR1 SGHNT, CDR2 YYREEE (reference sequence). The CDR3 covers 11 residues. Trimming took 10 bases from V and 7 from J, leaving 14 bases between them. In DNA form, the CDR3 reads TGTGCCTTGGGAGGGTCAGGTGAAGCTTTCTTT. Translating it yields CALGGSGEAFF.

The gene calls are TRBV2 and TRBJ2-7, with TRBD2 matching over 11 bases. J lost 2 bases, V lost 6 bases, and 6 bases had no gene match. The length of the CDR3 is 15 residues. Germline CDR1 and CDR2: SNHLY and FYNNEI. The CDR3 bases are TGTGCCAGCAGACCCAAACTAGCGGGGGCCTACGAGCAGTACTTC. This translates into CASRPKLAGAYEQYF.

The rearrangement joins TRBV2 to TRBJ1-1, with D unclear. The CDR3 is 14 residues long. V was shortened by 6 bases and J by 6 bases, with 17 bases between the two germline ends. Germline loops: CDR1 SNHLY, CDR2 FYNNEI. CDR3 coding DNA: TGTGCCAGCAGCCCGAGGTTGGGTAGGTCTGAAGCTTTCTTT. Translated: CASSPRLGRSEAFF.

This chain connects TRBV3-1 (or the pseudogene TRBV3-2) to TRBJ1-1; unclear D gene. The V end was cut by 3 bases, the J end by 0 bases, with 8 bases between. CDR3 size: 14 residues. Per the germline V gene, CDR1 is LGHDT and CDR2 is YNNKEL (reference sequence). This CDR3 is CASSQTRMNTEAFF. CDR3 DNA sequence: TGTGCCAGCAGCCAGACGAGGATGAACACTGAAGCTTTCTTT.

The rearrangement links TRBV6-1 to TRBJ2-7; the match to TRBD2 covers 11 bases. There are 18 residues in the CDR3. Germline CDR1 and CDR2: MNHNS and SASEGT. Unmatched junction bases numbered 11, after V lost 3 bases and J lost 1 base. The CDR3: CASSDTLAGAVKSYEQYF. CDR3 nucleotides: TGTGCCAGCAGTGATACACTAGCGGGAGCTGTAAAATCCTACGAGCAGTACTTC.

The V and J genes are TRBV7-3 and TRBJ2-1, with D maybe TRBD2 (5 bases). Germline CDR1 and CDR2: SGHTA and FQGTGA. CDR3 length: 15 residues. Trimming left V 5 bases short and J 8 bases short, with 19 bases between. This chain's CDR3 is CASSPNGNSVDEQFF. CDR3 sequence (DNA): TGTGCCAGCAGCCCTAATGGGAATAGCGTGGATGAGCAGTTCTTC.

The chain is built from TRBV18 and TRBJ2-7; D is uncertain. The CDR3 totals 13 residues. CDR1 is KGHSH, CDR2 LQKENI, per germline. The V end lost 4 bases, the J end lost 3 bases, and 10 bases lay between the germline ends. DNA for the CDR3: TGTGCCAGCTCACTCCACAGATACTACGAGCAGTACTTC. Protein product: CASSLHRYYEQYF.

The CDR3 sequence: CASSPRGRTYEQYF. CDR3 bases: TGTGCCAGCAGCCCCAGAGGGCGAACCTACGAGCAGTACTTC. The chain has TRBV7-8 and TRBJ2-7, with D perhaps TRBD2 (5 bases). The ends were cut back, 5 bases at V and 2 bases at J, with 13 bases in the middle. The CDR3 is made up of 14 amino acids. Germline assignment: CDR1 SGHVS and CDR2 FQNEAQ.

This clone has more than one count but fewer than ten. V gene TRBV6-5 combines with J gene TRBJ2-1; D ambiguous. This CDR3 has 15 amino acids. V was pared by 4 bases and J by 0 bases, with 10 bases between. CDR1 is MNHEY, CDR2 SVGAGI, per germline. CDR3 sequence: CASSSHVSSYNEQFF. The CDR3 DNA reads as TGTGCCAGCAGTTCCCACGTGAGCTCCTACAATGAGCAGTTCTTC.

The V call is TRBV19, the J call TRBJ1-3; no definite D call. CDR3 length equals 15 residues. The germline V gene encodes CDR1 LNHDA and CDR2 SQIVND (reference sequence). Between the trimmed V and J ends, which lost 5 bases and 6 bases, there was a span of 17 bases. The CDR3: CASSPQRGGQNTIYF. CDR3 sequence (DNA): TGTGCCAGTAGTCCGCAGAGAGGAGGGCAAAACACCATATATTTT.

The chain recombines TRBV27 with TRBJ1-1; 9 bases align to TRBD1. Trimming removed 6 bases from V and 11 bases from J; junction bases left unmatched: 10. Germline V gives CDR1 MNHEY, CDR2 SMNVEV (reference sequence). The CDR3 runs 13 residues. The CDR3 loop reads CASSFGQGFGAFF. The DNA for the CDR3 is TGTGCCAGCAGCTTCGGACAGGGGTTTGGTGCTTTCTTT.

J is TRBJ1-2 and V is TRBV27, with 10 bases matching TRBD1. The CDR3 extends over 17 amino acids. Germline trimming cut 5 bases from V and 5 bases from J; bases unmatched to any gene: 14. Germline CDR1 and CDR2: MNHEY and SMNVEV (reference sequence). The CDR3 DNA reads TGTGCCAGCAGTCTCACGCCCCCTGGGACAGGGGATTATGGCTACACCTTC. Amino acids: CASSLTPPGTGDYGYTF.